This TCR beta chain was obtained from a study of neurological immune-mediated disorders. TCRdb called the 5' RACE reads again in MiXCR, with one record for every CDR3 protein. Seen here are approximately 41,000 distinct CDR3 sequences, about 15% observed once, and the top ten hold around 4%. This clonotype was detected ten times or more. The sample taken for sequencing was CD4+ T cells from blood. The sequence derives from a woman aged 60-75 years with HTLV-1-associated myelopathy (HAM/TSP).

The CDR3 DNA sequence: TGTGCCAGCAGCCGTTCAGACCGGAACACTGAAGCTTTCTTT. Protein product: CASSRSDRNTEAFF. The chain links TRBV3-1 to TRBJ1-1; D gene ambiguous. Germline CDR1 reads LGHDT; CDR2 reads YNNKEL (reference sequence). There are 14 residues in the CDR3. Trimming cost V 4 bases and J 1 base, with 10 bases left between them.